This entry lists 32 T cell receptor beta chains sequenced from one sample in a study of CD8 T cells in Susac syndrome (dated 2019 in TCRdb). Libraries came from the immunoSEQ multiplex PCR assay. RNA was extracted using the RNeasy kit, and roughly 0.5 to 1 microgram was reverse transcribed with random hexamers. The raw public reads went through TCRdb reprocessing: fastp at Q25, MiXCR clone calling, in-frame beta chains kept. Entries are consolidated by CDR3 protein sequence, retaining the most common genes and DNA. In all, the sample holds about 290,000 distinct CDR3 sequences, and 75% to 90% of those were seen once. Together, the top ten hold roughly 0.2% of the sample. The material sequenced was CD8+ T cells from PBMCs. These receptors were obtained from a human donor with multiple sclerosis.

The chain is built from TRBV29-1 and TRBJ2-3; 9 bases line up with TRBD1. With 6 bases clipped from V and 7 bases from J, the junction kept 20 bases outside the gene matches. Germline-derived CDR1 and CDR2 are SQVTM and ANQGSEA. This CDR3 spans 17 amino acids. CDR3 sequence: CSVVDHFSGTGMYTQYF. The DNA of the CDR3 is TGCAGCGTCGTCGACCACTTTTCAGGGACAGGGATGTATACGCAGTATTTT.

The chain is built from TRBV20-1 and TRBJ1-5; no clear D gene. Germline V gene lookup returns CDR1 DFQATT and CDR2 SNEGSKA (reference sequence). V was clipped by 0 bases and J by 5 bases, with 8 bases between them. The CDR3 runs to 13 residues. CDR3 protein: CSARDLGDQPQHF. CDR3 DNA sequence: TGCAGTGCTAGAGATTTGGGCGATCAGCCCCAGCATTTT.

The chain recombines TRBV5-6 with TRBJ2-5; D is undetermined. V was trimmed by 4 bases and J by 0 bases, leaving 1 base between them. The CDR3 sequence is 11 residues long. CDR1 and CDR2 from the germline V gene are SGHDT and YYEEEE. CDR3 in amino acids: CASSHQETQYF. For the CDR3, the DNA is TGTGCCAGCAGCCACCAAGAGACCCAGTACTTC.

The V and J genes are TRBV9 and TRBJ1-3; no reliable D call. The CDR3 consists of 15 residues. The germline V and J ends were trimmed by 4 bases and 0 bases, with 11 bases remaining between them. Germline lookup yields CDR1 SGDLS and CDR2 YYNGEE. The chain's CDR3 is CASSPEGASGNTIYF. For the CDR3, the DNA is TGTGCCAGCAGCCCAGAGGGCGCCTCTGGAAACACCATATATTTT.

The V call is TRBV9, the J call TRBJ2-7, with TRBD2 identical over 8 bases. V shed 4 bases and J 4 bases; nucleotides not matched to a gene: 19. Looked up from germline, CDR1 is SGDLS and CDR2 is YYNGEE. CDR3 length: 18 residues. The chain's CDR3 is CASSPKPGLGIQLYEQYF. The CDR3 DNA follows: TGTGCCAGCAGCCCAAAACCGGGACTAGGTATTCAACTTTACGAGCAGTACTTC.

The chain uses TRBV5-1 and TRBJ1-2; D is unclear. Trimming left V 4 bases short and J 7 bases short, with 20 bases between. Germline CDR1 reads SGHRS; CDR2 reads YFSETQ. The CDR3 length is 15 residues. The DNA of the CDR3 is TGCGCCAGCAGCCCATCGGGGAATCAAGCGATTGGCTACACCTTC. Translated, it gives CASSPSGNQAIGYTF. The whole variable domain, filled in from reference TRBV5-1 and TRBJ1-2, reads KAGVTQTPRYLIKTRGQQVTLSCSPISGHRSVSWYQQTPGQGLQFLFEYFSETQRNKGNFPGRFSGRQFSNSRSEMNVSTLELGDSALYLCASSPSGNQAIGYTFGSGTRLTVV.

CDR3 DNA: TGTGCCAGCAGCTTAGCGATCGGACAGGGTCACGAGCAGTACTTC. It is translated as CASSLAIGQGHEQYF. The gene calls are TRBV7-9 and TRBJ2-7; the match to TRBD1 covers 8 bases. CDR3 length equals 15 residues. The junction had 6 bases not matched to a gene; V was cut back by 0 bases and J by 5 bases. Germline CDR1 and CDR2: SEHNR and FQNEAQ (reference sequence).

The gene calls are TRBV12-3 or TRBV12-4 and TRBJ1-4; D is uncertain. The CDR3 is made up of 12 amino acids. Deletions cut 6 bases from V and 4 bases from J, with 6 bases between. The chain's CDR3 is CASSGDNEKLFF. The DNA for the CDR3 is TGTGCCAGCAGCGGGGATAATGAAAAACTGTTTTTT.

The chain links TRBV24-1 to TRBJ2-2; 10 bases match TRBD2. J lost 3 bases, V lost 4 bases, and 16 bases had no gene match. Looked up from germline, CDR1 is KGHDR and CDR2 is SFDVKD. This CDR3 contains 20 residues. CDR3 coding DNA: TGTGCCACCAGTGACCTAACATTCCCTAGCGGGAGTAGGTACACCGGGGAGCTGTTTTTT. Its protein product is CATSDLTFPSGSRYTGELFF.

This clonotype showed up just once. The chain joins TRBV4-1 to TRBJ1-1; no clear D gene. V gave up 2 bases and J gave up 7 bases, with 8 bases separating them. Germline assignment: CDR1 MGHRA and CDR2 YSYEKL. There are 12 residues in the CDR3. CDR3 loop: CASSQQEYEAFF. CDR3 in DNA: TGCGCCAGCAGCCAACAGGAATATGAAGCTTTCTTT.

This chain uses TRBV14 with TRBJ2-7, with 11 bases matching TRBD2. Germline lookup yields CDR1 SGHDN and CDR2 FVKESK. The CDR3 sequence is 19 residues long. Trimming took 0 bases from V and 3 from J; bases not matched to a gene: 13. This CDR3 reads CASSQDLAGGPFPIYEQYF. The CDR3 DNA is TGTGCCAGCAGCCAAGATCTAGCGGGAGGCCCATTCCCCATCTACGAGCAGTACTTC.

J is TRBJ1-4 and V is TRBV4-1, with D possibly TRBD1 on 6 matching bases. The CDR3 extends over 15 amino acids. V dropped 4 bases and J dropped 1 base, with 10 bases sitting between them. Per the germline V gene, CDR1 is MGHRA and CDR2 is YSYEKL. Here the CDR3 DNA reads TGCGCCAGCAGCCTCAGGGGAGAAACTAATGAAAAACTGTTTTTT. Encoded protein: CASSLRGETNEKLFF.

The chain recombines TRBV27 with TRBJ2-1; TRBD1 matches 7 bases. The CDR3 consists of 15 residues. V lost 3 bases and J lost 5; bases outside the gene matches: 7. Per germline, CDR1 MNHEY and CDR2 SMNVEV (reference sequence). The CDR3 region has the DNA TGTGCCAGCAGTTTTGGGACAGCCGTCAACAATGAGCAGTTCTTC. Translating gives CASSFGTAVNNEQFF.

V and J are TRBV27 and TRBJ2-2, with TRBD1 matching 11 bases. The length of the CDR3 is 15 residues. Germline CDR1 is MNHEY and CDR2 is SMNVEV (reference sequence). Trimming removed 2 bases from V and 6 bases from J; junction bases left unmatched: 2. The CDR3, as DNA: TGTGCCAGCAGTTTAGGGACAGGGGGTTCCGGGGAGCTGTTTTTT. Its translation is CASSLGTGGSGELFF.

The J gene is TRBJ2-1, the V gene TRBV12-3 or TRBV12-4; no firm D call. The CDR3 loop spans 15 amino acids. V was shortened by 5 bases and J by 2 bases, with 13 bases between the two germline ends. The DNA of the CDR3 is TGTGCCAGCAGTCCGGGTCCAGGAACCTACAATGAGCAGTTCTTC. Amino acid sequence: CASSPGPGTYNEQFF.

The chain uses TRBV19 and TRBJ1-1, with a tentative D call TRBD1 (6 bases). The V gene's germline CDR1 is LNHDA and CDR2 SQIVND (reference sequence). V lost 3 bases and J lost 4, with 9 bases in between. This CDR3 has 13 residues. The CDR3 reads CASSITGFTEAFF. The CDR3 region has the DNA TGTGCCAGTAGTATCACAGGGTTCACTGAAGCTTTCTTT.

The chain has TRBV27 and TRBJ1-1; D possibly corresponds to TRBD1 (5 bases). The germline gives CDR1 MNHEY, CDR2 SMNVEV (reference sequence). The CDR3 covers 15 residues. Trimming pared 3 bases from V and 3 bases from J, leaving 14 bases between. CDR3 coding DNA: TGTGCCAGCAGTTTGGCAGGGAGGGTGTACACTGAAGCTTTCTTT. It specifies CASSLAGRVYTEAFF.

This clonotype has just one count. The CDR3 nucleotides read TGTGCCAGCAGTTACTCGAGGATCCGGGACTCTGGAAACACCATATATTTT. It specifies CASSYSRIRDSGNTIYF. The chain joins TRBV6-5 to TRBJ1-3; D ambiguous. The CDR3 is made up of 17 amino acids. Looked up from germline, CDR1 is MNHEY and CDR2 is SVGAGI. Trimming left V 0 bases short and J 0 bases short, with 12 bases between.

The genes are TRBV7-9 and TRBJ2-2; no reliable D call. Germline lookup yields CDR1 SEHNR and CDR2 FQNEAQ (reference sequence). This CDR3 has 12 residues. V gave up 3 bases and J gave up 6 bases, with 5 bases separating them. The CDR3 nucleotides are TGTGCCAGCAGCTTCCGGCCCGGGGAGCTGTTTTTT. Protein product: CASSFRPGELFF. Full variable domain (missing parts from reference TRBV7-9 and TRBJ2-2): DTGVSQNPRHKITKRGQNVTFRCDPISEHNRLYWYRQTLGQGPEFLTYFQNEAQLEKSRLLSDRFSAERPKGSFSTLEIQRTEQGDSAMYLCASSFRPGELFFGEGSRLTVL.

This clonotype was observed a handful of times. The chain has TRBV6-1 and TRBJ2-5, with D perhaps matching TRBD2 (6 bases). Germline V gene data show CDR1 as MNHNS and CDR2 as SASEGT. The CDR3 loop spans 14 amino acids. Trimming left V 6 bases short and J 5 bases short, with 16 bases between. This CDR3 is CASSKGEDVETQYF. CDR3 DNA sequence: TGTGCCAGCAGCAAAGGGGAGGACGTGGAGACCCAGTACTTC.

The chain has TRBV7-9 and TRBJ2-5; D is unresolved. Germline loops: CDR1 SEHNR, CDR2 FQNEAQ (reference sequence). The CDR3 totals 16 residues. Between the trimmed V and J ends, which lost 6 bases and 1 base, there was a span of 18 bases. CDR3 sequence reads: CASSGPGDMAQETQYF. DNA for the CDR3: TGTGCCAGCAGTGGCCCTGGAGACATGGCCCAAGAGACCCAGTACTTC.

This sequence joins TRBV10-3 and TRBJ1-2, with 11 nucleotides matching TRBD1. V was pared by 11 bases and J by 6 bases, with 14 bases of the junction left unmatched. CDR1 is ENHRY and CDR2 is SYGVKD in the germline V gene. The length of the CDR3 is 15 residues. The CDR3 loop is CAAGTSGTGGNGYTF. CDR3 nucleotides: TGTGCCGCCGGCACTTCCGGGACAGGGGGGAATGGCTACACCTTC.

The genes are TRBV30 and TRBJ1-6; 8 bases line up with TRBD1. Trimming removed 0 bases from V and 4 bases from J; junction bases left unmatched: 17. The CDR3 extends over 20 amino acids. CDR1 is GTSNPN, CDR2 SVGIG, per germline (reference sequence). The CDR3 region is CAWSVSIWSQGAHYNSPLHF. The CDR3 DNA reads TGTGCCTGGAGTGTATCCATCTGGTCTCAGGGGGCGCATTATAATTCACCCCTCCACTTT.

The gene calls are TRBV4-1 and TRBJ2-3; D remains unclear. CDR1 MGHRA and CDR2 YSYEKL come from the germline V gene. Trimming cost V 0 bases and J 3 bases, with 10 bases left between them. This CDR3 contains 15 residues. DNA for the CDR3: TGCGCCAGCAGCCAAGAGGGCACAATAACAGATACGCAGTATTTT. Translated, it gives CASSQEGTITDTQYF.

The chain recombines TRBV7-3 with TRBJ2-1, with D possibly being TRBD1 or TRBD2 (5 bases each). Germline CDR1 SGHTA, CDR2 FQGTGA. Trimming took 5 bases from V and 8 from J, leaving 22 bases between them. CDR3 length: 16 residues. The CDR3 bases are TGTGCCAGCAGCCAAGGCATTGGGAGCATGGGGGATGAGCAGTTCTTC. It is translated as CASSQGIGSMGDEQFF. Full variable domain (missing parts from reference TRBV7-3 and TRBJ2-1): GAGVSQTPSNKVTEKGKYVELRCDPISGHTALYWYRQSLGQGPEFLIYFQGTGAADDSGLPNDRFFAVRPEGSVSTLKIQRTERGDSAVYLCASSQGIGSMGDEQFFGPGTRLTVL.

This clonotype is a singleton in its sample. The J gene is TRBJ2-3, the V gene TRBV4-2, with TRBD2 as a possible D gene (6 bases). In germline, CDR1 is LGHNA, CDR2 YNFKEQ. Trimming took off 0 bases at V and 10 bases at J, with 14 bases between the two ends. The CDR3 contains 14 residues. CDR3 amino acids: CASSQDKAGYAQYF. CDR3 nucleotides: TGTGCCAGCAGCCAAGATAAGGCGGGGTACGCGCAGTATTTT.

The CDR3: CASSLLHLRTPNYGYTF. CDR3 DNA sequence: TGTGCCAGCAGTTTACTTCATCTTAGGACGCCCAACTATGGCTACACCTTC. The chain combines TRBV28 with TRBJ1-2; D ambiguous. The CDR3 is 17 amino acids. Trimming cost V 2 bases and J 2 bases, with 18 bases left between them. From germline, CDR1 is MDHEN and CDR2 SYDVKM.

This clonotype was recorded once. The chain is built from TRBV5-4 and TRBJ1-1; D is unclear. V lost 5 bases to trimming and J lost 10 bases, with 15 bases between them. Looked up from germline, CDR1 is SGHNT and CDR2 is YYREEE (reference sequence). The CDR3 is 12 residues long. The CDR3 sequence: CASSYRQAAAFF. The CDR3 nucleotides are TGTGCCAGCAGTTACCGACAAGCGGCAGCTTTCTTT.

The V and J genes are TRBV2 and TRBJ1-6; TRBD1 is a possible D gene (5 bases). The CDR3 covers 15 residues. Trimming shortened V by 1 base and J by 7 bases, and 11 bases separated the two germline ends. Looked up from germline, CDR1 is SNHLY and CDR2 is FYNNEI. As DNA, the CDR3 is TGTGCCAGCAGTGAAGTGGTGACAGCCAATTCACCCCTCCACTTT. This encodes CASSEVVTANSPLHF.

This clonotype was seen once. The gene calls are TRBV27 and TRBJ2-3; 14 positions match TRBD2. Losses at the gene ends were 5 bases for V and 8 bases for J; bases not matched to a gene: 9. The CDR3 runs 16 residues. Germline lookup yields CDR1 MNHEY and CDR2 SMNVEV (reference sequence). This chain's CDR3 is CASSPYAGTSGGTQYF. For the CDR3, the DNA is TGTGCCAGCAGTCCCTACGCCGGGACTAGCGGGGGTACGCAGTATTTT.

The chain joins TRBV30 to TRBJ2-3, with unresolved D. V gave up 0 bases and J gave up 0 bases, with 7 bases separating them. The length of the CDR3 is 14 residues. Germline CDR1 and CDR2: GTSNPN and SVGIG (reference sequence). DNA for the CDR3: TGTGCCTGGAGTGTACTGGTGAGCACAGATACGCAGTATTTT. It translates to CAWSVLVSTDTQYF.

V is TRBV7-9 and J is TRBJ2-5, with a weak D call TRBD2 (5 bases). From germline, CDR1 is SEHNR and CDR2 FQNEAQ (reference sequence). The CDR3 totals 16 residues. The V end lost 3 bases, the J end lost 2 bases, and 16 bases lay between the germline ends. Here the CDR3 reads CASSFPRGVGQETQYF. CDR3 DNA: TGTGCCAGCAGCTTTCCTCGGGGAGTAGGGCAAGAGACCCAGTACTTC. Supplemented by reference TRBV7-9 and TRBJ2-5, the full variable domain reads DTGVSQNPRHKITKRGQNVTFRCDPISEHNRLYWYRQTLGQGPEFLTYFQNEAQLEKSRLLSDRFSAERPKGSFSTLEIQRTEQGDSAMYLCASSFPRGVGQETQYFGPGTRLLVL.